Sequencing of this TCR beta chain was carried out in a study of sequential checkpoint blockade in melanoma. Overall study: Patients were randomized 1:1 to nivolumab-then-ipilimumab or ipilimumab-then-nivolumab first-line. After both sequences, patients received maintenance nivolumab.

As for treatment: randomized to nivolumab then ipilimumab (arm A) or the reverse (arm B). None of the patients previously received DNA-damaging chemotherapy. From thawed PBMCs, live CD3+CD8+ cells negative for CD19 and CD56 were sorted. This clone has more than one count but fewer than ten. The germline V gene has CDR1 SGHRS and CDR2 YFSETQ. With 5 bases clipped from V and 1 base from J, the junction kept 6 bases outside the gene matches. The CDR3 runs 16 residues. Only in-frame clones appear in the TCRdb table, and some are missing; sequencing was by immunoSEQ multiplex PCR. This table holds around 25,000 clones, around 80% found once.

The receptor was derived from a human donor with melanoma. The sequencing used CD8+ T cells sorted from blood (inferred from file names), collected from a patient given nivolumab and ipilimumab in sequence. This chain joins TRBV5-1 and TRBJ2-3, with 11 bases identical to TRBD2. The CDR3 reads CASRRIAGGRTDTQYF. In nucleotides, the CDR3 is TGCGCCAGCAGGAGGATAGCGGGAGGGCGCACAGATACGCAGTATTTT.